Below are 24 T cell receptor beta chains sequenced from a single sample in a study of T-cell memory formation after mild COVID-19. In TCRdb, the 5' RACE reads were re-called with MiXCR into one record per CDR3 protein. The sample contains tens of thousands of distinct CDR3 sequences, approximately 15% of which appear only once. Source material: PBMCs or a T cell subset sorted from them (not recorded which). The receptors were sampled from an adult woman who had mild COVID-19 (a few samples of this study predate the infection). Cell type and time point are not known.

The V gene is TRBV7-9, the J gene TRBJ2-7, with a tentative D call TRBD1 (6 bases). The CDR3 has 14 residues. The germline CDR1 and CDR2 sequences are SEHNR and FQNEAQ (reference sequence). Trimming took off 2 bases at V and 2 bases at J, with 10 bases between the two ends. CDR3 sequence (DNA): TGTGCCAGCAGCTTATCGGACAGTACCTACGAGCAGTACTTC. Translation: CASSLSDSTYEQYF.

This chain links TRBV5-5 with TRBJ2-1, with D possibly being TRBD1 or TRBD2 (5 bases each). Germline V CDR1 and CDR2: SGHKS, YYEKEE (reference sequence). With 0 bases removed from V and 8 bases from J, the gap between germline ends came to 15 bases. CDR3 size: 15 residues. As DNA, the CDR3 is TGTGCCAGCAGCTTGGGGGGACGGGCAACCGATGAGCAGTTCTTC. Protein sequence: CASSLGGRATDEQFF.

The rearrangement links TRBV7-2 to TRBJ2-3, with 7 bases identical to TRBD2. The V segment lost 5 bases and the J segment 2 bases; nucleotides outside the gene matches: 10. From germline, CDR1 is SGHTA and CDR2 FQGNSA. The CDR3 consists of 16 residues. CDR3 residues: CASSHSGTMHTDTQYF. The CDR3 DNA sequence: TGTGCCAGCAGCCACTCAGGGACTATGCACACAGATACGCAGTATTTT.

In its sample, this clonotype was seen many times. V and J are TRBV4-1 and TRBJ2-7; tentative D call: TRBD1 (5 bases). Per the germline V gene, CDR1 is MGHRA and CDR2 is YSYEKL. The CDR3 has 15 residues. Trimming pared 2 bases from V and 3 bases from J, leaving 14 bases between. The CDR3 protein is CASSQSWGGNYEQYF. CDR3 DNA sequence: TGCGCCAGCAGCCAATCTTGGGGCGGAAACTACGAGCAGTACTTC.

This clonotype came up a few times. This rearrangement joins TRBV20-1 to TRBJ2-1; perhaps D is TRBD1 or TRBD2 (5 bases each). V was clipped by 5 bases and J by 3 bases, with 20 bases between them. CDR1 is DFQATT, CDR2 SNEGSKA, per germline (reference sequence). The CDR3 totals 16 residues. CDR3 in DNA: TGCAGTGCTGACCCTGGTGGGGGAGTTGACTACAATGAGCAGTTCTTC. As protein: CSADPGGGVDYNEQFF.

The chain couples TRBV4-1 to TRBJ1-1; 8 bases fit TRBD1. The CDR3 is 13 residues long. The J segment lost 6 bases and the V segment lost 4 bases, leaving 4 bases of the junction unmatched. The germline V gene encodes CDR1 MGHRA and CDR2 YSYEKL. Here the CDR3 DNA reads TGCGCCAGCAGCCGGGACAGGATTGCTGAAGCTTTCTTT. This gives the protein CASSRDRIAEAFF.

J is TRBJ2-1 and V is TRBV10-3, with a tentative D call TRBD1 (6 bases). The CDR3 has 16 residues. Germline V gene data show CDR1 as ENHRY and CDR2 as SYGVKD. V was clipped by 3 bases and J by 7 bases, with 19 bases between them. The DNA of the CDR3 is TGTGCCATCAGTGATTCGACAGGACCCTCGGGTAATGAGCAGTTCTTC. Its protein is CAISDSTGPSGNEQFF.

This clonotype was counted a few times. This chain joins TRBV29-1 and TRBJ1-2; 7 bases align to TRBD1. Trimming at V came to 4 bases and at J to 4 bases, leaving 3 bases not matched to a gene. The CDR3 has 12 amino acids. The V gene's germline CDR1 is SQVTM and CDR2 ANQGSEA. The CDR3 nucleotides are TGCAGCGTTGTTGGACAGGCCTATGGCTACACCTTC. Translated: CSVVGQAYGYTF.

J is TRBJ2-3 and V is TRBV6-5, with D possibly TRBD2 on 7 matching bases. Trimming cost V 2 bases and J 4 bases, with 13 bases left between them. The CDR3 runs to 15 residues. Germline-derived CDR1 and CDR2 are MNHEY and SVGAGI. The CDR3 DNA sequence: TGTGCCAGCAGTTACAGTAAGGGGGGGGCAGATACGCAGTATTTT. Translation gives CASSYSKGGADTQYF.

The sample holds a few counts of this clonotype. The rearrangement uses TRBV27 and TRBJ2-7, with a possible D match to TRBD1 (6 bases). The CDR3 is 13 amino acids. Per germline, CDR1 MNHEY and CDR2 SMNVEV (reference sequence). V was cut by 3 bases and J by 5 bases, with 11 bases left in between. This chain's CDR3 is CASSFGTPNEQYF. For the CDR3, the DNA is TGTGCCAGCAGTTTCGGGACACCCAACGAGCAGTACTTC.

This rearrangement joins TRBV7-9 to TRBJ2-1; D not certain. Germline V gene data show CDR1 as SEHNR and CDR2 as FQNEAQ (reference sequence). Between the trimmed V and J ends, which lost 2 bases and 9 bases, there was a span of 8 bases. CDR3 length: 12 amino acids. The chain's CDR3 is CASSLPEGEQFF. The CDR3, as DNA: TGTGCCAGCAGCTTACCCGAAGGTGAGCAGTTCTTC.

The rearrangement joins TRBV7-2 to TRBJ2-3; no clear D. Germline assignment: CDR1 SGHTA and CDR2 FQGNSA. The CDR3 has 14 residues. The V end was cut by 3 bases, the J end by 4 bases, with 11 bases between. In DNA, the CDR3 is TGTGCCAGCAGCTTCGTAGAAAGGGCAGATACGCAGTATTTT. Translating it yields CASSFVERADTQYF.

The V and J genes are TRBV6-5 and TRBJ2-2; D is ambiguous. With 4 bases removed from V and 9 bases from J, the gap between germline ends came to 9 bases. CDR1 and CDR2 from the germline V gene are MNHEY and SVGAGI. The CDR3 covers 12 residues. This CDR3 is CASSFLGRELFF. The CDR3 nucleotides are TGTGCCAGCAGTTTCCTTGGAAGGGAGCTGTTTTTT.

This clonotype was counted between two and nine times. The CDR3 spells CASRGALAGELFF. The CDR3 DNA reads as TGTGCCAGCAGGGGAGCCTTGGCCGGGGAGCTGTTTTTT. The chain is built from TRBV7-9 and TRBJ2-2; a weak D match, TRBD2 (5 bases). Per the germline V gene, CDR1 is SEHNR and CDR2 is FQNEAQ (reference sequence). The CDR3 spans 13 residues. The germline V and J ends were trimmed by 6 bases and 6 bases, with 11 bases remaining between them.

There are a few counts of this clonotype. The chain combines TRBV7-9 with TRBJ1-6; possibly TRBD1 for D (6 bases). The CDR3 runs to 13 residues. V was cut by 5 bases and J by 9 bases, with 11 bases left in between. The germline CDR1 and CDR2 sequences are SEHNR and FQNEAQ (reference sequence). DNA for the CDR3: TGTGCCAGCAGCCTGGGGGGCAGTTCACCCCTCCACTTT. Its protein product is CASSLGGSSPLHF.

This clonotype was detected only a few times. V gene TRBV11-2 combines with J gene TRBJ1-2; possibly TRBD1 for D (5 bases). V was shortened by 5 bases and J by 6 bases, with 13 bases between the two germline ends. Germline CDR1 SGHAT, CDR2 FQNNGV. The CDR3 runs to 13 residues. CDR3 in DNA: TGTGCCAGCAGCCCTAGTGGGGCGAATGGCTACACCTTC. It codes for CASSPSGANGYTF.

This rearrangement joins TRBV12-3 or TRBV12-4 to TRBJ1-6, with D possibly matching TRBD1 (6 bases). With 4 bases removed from V and 11 bases from J, the gap between germline ends came to 12 bases. CDR3 size: 13 residues. In DNA form, the CDR3 reads TGTGCCAGCAGTTCTGGGGGCGACCCACCCCTCCACTTT. Translated, it gives CASSSGGDPPLHF.

This clonotype showed up just a few times. J is TRBJ2-3 and V is TRBV5-1; TRBD2 matches 9 bases. CDR3 size: 15 residues. The germline V gene has CDR1 SGHRS and CDR2 YFSETQ. The junction had 3 bases not matched to a gene; V was cut back by 4 bases and J by 0 bases. The CDR3 sequence is CASSPLAGSTDTQYF. Written as DNA, the CDR3 is TGCGCCAGCAGCCCCCTAGCGGGGAGCACAGATACGCAGTATTTT.

This clonotype occurred many times. The chain uses TRBV12-3 or TRBV12-4 and TRBJ2-4; 11 bases fit TRBD1. V shed 6 bases, J shed 5 bases, and the junction held 6 bases outside the gene matches. The CDR3 is 15 amino acids. CDR3 DNA sequence: TGTGCCAGCAGCTGGGGACAGGGGGTTGAAAACATTCAGTACTTC. Encoded protein: CASSWGQGVENIQYF.

This chain joins TRBV20-1 and TRBJ2-5; D is undetermined. The CDR3 runs 14 residues. Germline lookup yields CDR1 DFQATT and CDR2 SNEGSKA (reference sequence). V lost 5 bases and J 5 bases, leaving 18 bases between the germline ends. Here the CDR3 DNA reads TGCAGTGCTCCGATCGGACGGACCCTGGAGACCCAGTACTTC. Translated: CSAPIGRTLETQYF.

The rearrangement links TRBV30 to TRBJ2-3; TRBD2 agrees at 7 bases. Germline loops: CDR1 GTSNPN, CDR2 SVGIG (reference sequence). J was trimmed by 4 bases and V by 2 bases; bases with no gene match: 6. This CDR3 region has 14 residues. CDR3 in DNA: TGTGCCTGGAGTCCAGCGGGGCCAGCAGATACGCAGTATTTT. Its protein is CAWSPAGPADTQYF.

The chain joins TRBV4-1 to TRBJ2-7; TRBD2 aligns across 7 bases. Germline CDR1 is MGHRA and CDR2 is YSYEKL. The CDR3 consists of 16 residues. Trimming at V came to 3 bases and at J to 0 bases, leaving 8 bases not matched to a gene. CDR3 in DNA: TGCGCCAGCAGCCAGGGGAGCGGGGCCAACTCCTACGAGCAGTACTTC. This sequence encodes CASSQGSGANSYEQYF.

The chain carries TRBV6-2 or TRBV6-3 and TRBJ2-7, with 8 bases matching TRBD1. In germline, CDR1 is MNHEY, CDR2 SVGEGT. Trimming at V came to 2 bases and at J to 5 bases, leaving 5 bases not matched to a gene. The CDR3 is 14 residues long. CDR3 sequence reads: CASSYLQGADEQYF. Written as DNA, the CDR3 is TGTGCCAGCAGTTACCTTCAGGGGGCGGACGAGCAGTACTTC.

This clonotype was seen many times. V usage is TRBV20-1 and J usage is TRBJ2-7; D unresolved. Trimming shortened V by 1 base and J by 4 bases, and 5 bases separated the two germline ends. Germline CDR1 and CDR2: DFQATT and SNEGSKA (reference sequence). The CDR3 is 11 amino acids. CDR3 coding DNA: TGCAGTGCTAGAGTTGGATACGAGCAGTACTTC. Its translation: CSARVGYEQYF.